A selection of T cell receptor beta chains follows, all from one sample in a study of cytomegalovirus exposure and HLA in healthy donors. The assay was immunoSEQ multiplex PCR, and TCRdb's table has in-frame clones only and misses some. The sample holds about 160,000 clones, over 80% seen once. Sequenced sample: PBMCs. The receptor set was obtained from a woman aged 45-60 years in good health and CMV-seropositive. The CDR3 runs from the conserved cysteine through the conserved F or W. D genes are given only for firm matches. Size tells how often a clone was seen (once, few, many) or the class of an expanded clone, and some rows leave it out.

>TRBD1|TRBJ2-2|TRBV2|-
TGTGCCAGCAGGAAGGGACAGGGGGGCACCGGGGAGCTGTTTTTT
CASRKGQGGTGELFF
>TRBD2|TRBJ2-7|TRBV2|-
TGTGCCAGCAGTGAACGGGGGGGGATCACCTACGAGCAGTACTTC
CASSERGGITYEQYF
>TRBD2|TRBJ2-3|TRBV5-1|few
TGCGCCAGCAGCTTGGGAATAGCGGGGGGCACAGATACGCAGTATTTT
CASSLGIAGGTDTQYF
>TRBD1|TRBJ1-2|TRBV6-5|-
TGTGCCAGCAGTCCGGGGACAGGGCGAGGGGGCTACACCTTC
CASSPGTGRGGYTF
>-|TRBJ1-1|TRBV15|-
TGTGCCACCAGCAGAGATGGGGCGTACACTGAAGCTTTCTTT
CATSRDGAYTEAFF
>-|TRBJ2-7|TRBV18|-
TGTGCCAGCTCACCACCCCAGGCCAAGCAGTACTTC
CASSPPQAKQYF
>TRBD1|TRBJ1-6|TRBV4-3|few
TGCGCCAGCAGCCAAGACCCCCCTGACAGGGGTAGGACACCCCTCCACTTT
CASSQDPPDRGRTPLHF
>-|TRBJ2-6|TRBV7-2|-
TGTGCCAGCAGCTTAGCCTCCACTATCAACTCTGGGGCCAACGTCCTGACTTTC
CASSLASTINSGANVLTF
>-|TRBJ1-2|TRBV6-6|-
TGTGCCAGCAGTTATGGAGGGGACCTACCAAACTATGGCTACACCTTC
CASSYGGDLPNYGYTF
>-|TRBJ2-7|TRBV7-3|-
TGTGCCAGCAGCTTAAGTGGGACTGAGAGCTACGAGCAGTACTTC
CASSLSGTESYEQYF